The rows below give T cell receptor beta chains drawn from one sample of a study of T cell responses to AZD1222 COVID-19 vaccine. Measured with immunoSEQ multiplex PCR; TCRdb has only the in-frame clones, and not every one. The data hold approximately 190,000 clones, with 90% to 95% observed a single time. Sequenced here: peripheral blood, sampled on day 0 of AZD1222 vaccination. These receptors were obtained from an adult in good health. Each CDR3 is given with its conserved first and last residue. Fields, in order: J gene, V gene, CDR3 protein.

J gene: TRBJ2-7; V gene: TRBV19; CDR3 protein: CASSITGGGEQYF
J gene: TRBJ1-6; V gene: TRBV6-5; CDR3 protein: CASREGGQLLHF
J gene: TRBJ1-1; V gene: TRBV28; CDR3 protein: CATRRGRVNTEAFF
J gene: TRBJ2-3; V gene: TRBV18; CDR3 protein: CASSPKADTQYF
J gene: TRBJ1-2; V gene: TRBV6-5; CDR3 protein: CASSNIQGAYYGYTF
J gene: TRBJ2-2; V gene: TRBV19; CDR3 protein: CASSIPAGLGTGELFF
J gene: TRBJ2-1; V gene: TRBV14; CDR3 protein: CASSQVFPLFGEQFF
J gene: TRBJ2-5; V gene: TRBV11-3; CDR3 protein: CASSLGGGETQYF
J gene: TRBJ2-1; V gene: TRBV5-1; CDR3 protein: CASSTGLAGAISYNEQFF
J gene: TRBJ2-3; V gene: TRBV7-8; CDR3 protein: CASSLGTDTDTQYF
J gene: TRBJ2-7; V gene: TRBV5-1; CDR3 protein: CASSFNREFYEQYF
J gene: TRBJ1-1; V gene: TRBV15; CDR3 protein: CATSRDRASEAFF
J gene: TRBJ2-7; V gene: TRBV7-3; CDR3 protein: CASSQGSWFSSYEQYF
J gene: TRBJ1-2; V gene: TRBV9; CDR3 protein: CASSVDAGVDYGYTF
J gene: TRBJ2-5; V gene: TRBV10-3; CDR3 protein: CAISEKGGETQYF
J gene: TRBJ2-1; V gene: TRBV6-5; CDR3 protein: CASSAQAPPNNEQFF
J gene: TRBJ2-7; V gene: TRBV27; CDR3 protein: CASNGAGTSVSEQYF
J gene: TRBJ2-3; V gene: TRBV6-5; CDR3 protein: CASSYSGLAGTDTQYF
J gene: TRBJ2-5; V gene: TRBV28; CDR3 protein: CASSLTGGAETQYF
J gene: TRBJ2-3; V gene: TRBV6-2/TRBV6-3; CDR3 protein: CASSYGVTQYF
J gene: TRBJ2-2; V gene: TRBV5-1; CDR3 protein: CASSLGQGTVGELFF
J gene: TRBJ2-7; V gene: TRBV14; CDR3 protein: CASRHSGRVYEQYF
J gene: TRBJ2-4; V gene: TRBV4-2; CDR3 protein: CASSQANPGLVAPVRSF
J gene: TRBJ1-1; V gene: TRBV7-3; CDR3 protein: CASSLGPDRTMNTEAFF
J gene: TRBJ1-5; V gene: TRBV24-1; CDR3 protein: CATSDPQGVGQPQHF
J gene: TRBJ1-1; V gene: TRBV20-1; CDR3 protein: CSARKGTEAFF
J gene: TRBJ1-5; V gene: TRBV5-1; CDR3 protein: CASSSDGYQPQHF
J gene: TRBJ2-7; V gene: TRBV28; CDR3 protein: CASRTEDSPLEQYF
J gene: TRBJ2-2; V gene: TRBV4-2; CDR3 protein: CASSPRGLTGELFF
J gene: TRBJ2-5; V gene: TRBV7-3; CDR3 protein: CASSLGGSSGQETQYF
J gene: TRBJ1-1; V gene: TRBV7-9; CDR3 protein: CASSFLPSFEAFF
J gene: TRBJ2-1; V gene: TRBV12-3/TRBV12-4; CDR3 protein: CASSLWSEQFF
J gene: TRBJ2-7; V gene: TRBV6-6; CDR3 protein: CASTRQSSYEQYF
J gene: TRBJ1-3; V gene: TRBV11-2; CDR3 protein: CASSLQRAGNTIYF
J gene: TRBJ2-7; V gene: TRBV19; CDR3 protein: CASSPRLGGRVYEQYF
J gene: TRBJ2-5; V gene: TRBV6-5; CDR3 protein: CASARDYTRETQYF
J gene: TRBJ1-5; V gene: TRBV6-5; CDR3 protein: CASRRRATNQPQHF
J gene: TRBJ1-2; V gene: TRBV7-6; CDR3 protein: CASSRRKGAQFDGYTF
J gene: TRBJ2-5; V gene: TRBV6-5; CDR3 protein: CASNRRPQETQYF
J gene: TRBJ2-2; V gene: TRBV7-3; CDR3 protein: CASKEPNTGELFF
J gene: TRBJ1-4; V gene: TRBV20-1; CDR3 protein: CSASVEGEKLFF